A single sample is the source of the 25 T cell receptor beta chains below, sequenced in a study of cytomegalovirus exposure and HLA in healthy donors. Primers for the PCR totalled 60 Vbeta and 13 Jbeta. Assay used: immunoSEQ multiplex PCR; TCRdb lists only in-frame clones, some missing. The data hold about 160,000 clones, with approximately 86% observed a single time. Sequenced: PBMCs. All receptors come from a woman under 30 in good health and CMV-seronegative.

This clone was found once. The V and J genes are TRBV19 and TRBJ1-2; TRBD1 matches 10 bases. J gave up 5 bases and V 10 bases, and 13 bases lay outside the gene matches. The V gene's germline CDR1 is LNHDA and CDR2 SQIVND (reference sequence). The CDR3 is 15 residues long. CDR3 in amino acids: CATKSLPGQGYGYTF. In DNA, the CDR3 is TGTGCCACCAAAAGCCTCCCGGGACAGGGGTATGGCTACACCTTC.

The CDR3 region is CASSAPDGRQNTEAFF. The CDR3 DNA is TGCGCCAGCAGCGCCCCGGACGGGAGACAGAACACTGAAGCTTTCTTT. The genes are TRBV5-1 and TRBJ1-1; D call uncertain. Trimming took 4 bases from V and 1 from J, leaving 17 bases between them. Germline loops: CDR1 SGHRS, CDR2 YFSETQ. There are 16 residues in the CDR3.

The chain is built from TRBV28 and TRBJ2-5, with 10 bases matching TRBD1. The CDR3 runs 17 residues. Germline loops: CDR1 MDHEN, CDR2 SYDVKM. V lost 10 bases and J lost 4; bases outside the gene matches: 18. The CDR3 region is CATHPGQGSGRLETQYF. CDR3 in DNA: TGTGCCACCCACCCGGGACAGGGGTCCGGGAGGCTAGAGACCCAGTACTTC.

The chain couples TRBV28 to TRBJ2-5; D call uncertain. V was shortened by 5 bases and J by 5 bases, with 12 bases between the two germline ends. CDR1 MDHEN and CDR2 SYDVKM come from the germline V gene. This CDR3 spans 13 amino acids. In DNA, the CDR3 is TGTGCCAGCAGTACTCACAGTCGGGAGACCCAGTACTTC. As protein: CASSTHSRETQYF. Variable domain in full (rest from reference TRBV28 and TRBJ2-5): DVKVTQSSRYLVKRTGEKVFLECVQDMDHENMFWYRQDPGLGLRLIYFSYDVKMKEKGDIPEGYSVSREKKERFSLILESASTNQTSMYLCASSTHSRETQYFGPGTRLLVL.

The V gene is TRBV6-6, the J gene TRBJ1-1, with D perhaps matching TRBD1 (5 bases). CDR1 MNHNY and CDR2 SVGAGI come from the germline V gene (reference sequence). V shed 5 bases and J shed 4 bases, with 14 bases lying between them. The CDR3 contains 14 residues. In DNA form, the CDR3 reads TGTGCCAGCAGTATCGCTTTGGGGGGCACTGAAGCTTTCTTT. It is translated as CASSIALGGTEAFF.

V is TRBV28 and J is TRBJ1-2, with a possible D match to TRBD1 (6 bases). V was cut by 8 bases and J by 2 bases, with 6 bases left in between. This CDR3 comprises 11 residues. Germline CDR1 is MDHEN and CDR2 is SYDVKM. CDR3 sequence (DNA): TGTGCCAGCGGACAGAACTATGGCTACACCTTC. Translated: CASGQNYGYTF.

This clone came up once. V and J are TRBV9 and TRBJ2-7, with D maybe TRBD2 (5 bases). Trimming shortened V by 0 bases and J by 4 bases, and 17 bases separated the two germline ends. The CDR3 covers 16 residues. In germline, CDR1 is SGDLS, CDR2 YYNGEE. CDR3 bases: TGTGCCAGCAGCGTAGAGGCAGAGACTAAAGTATACGAGCAGTACTTC. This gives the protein CASSVEAETKVYEQYF.

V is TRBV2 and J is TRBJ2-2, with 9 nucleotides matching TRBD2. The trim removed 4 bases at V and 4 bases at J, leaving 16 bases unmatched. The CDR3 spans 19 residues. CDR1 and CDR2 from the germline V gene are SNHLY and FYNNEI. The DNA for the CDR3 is TGTGCCAGCAGTGGAGCTAGCGGGATCATACAAGTGACCACCGGGGAGCTGTTTTTT. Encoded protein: CASSGASGIIQVTTGELFF.

The CDR3 sequence is CASSQASGEGEQYF. The DNA of the CDR3 is TGCGCCAGCAGCCAAGCCAGCGGAGAAGGTGAGCAGTACTTC. J is TRBJ2-7 and V is TRBV4-1; D perhaps matches TRBD2 (5 bases). CDR1 MGHRA and CDR2 YSYEKL come from the germline V gene. V was shortened by 1 base and J by 7 bases, with 14 bases between the two germline ends. There are 14 residues in the CDR3.

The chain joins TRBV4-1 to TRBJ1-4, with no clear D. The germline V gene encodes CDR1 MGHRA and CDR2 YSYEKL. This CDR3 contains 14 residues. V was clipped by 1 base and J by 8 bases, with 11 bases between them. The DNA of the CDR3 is TGCGCCAGCAGCCAAGTTCCACAGTCGGAAAAACTGTTTTTT. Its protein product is CASSQVPQSEKLFF.

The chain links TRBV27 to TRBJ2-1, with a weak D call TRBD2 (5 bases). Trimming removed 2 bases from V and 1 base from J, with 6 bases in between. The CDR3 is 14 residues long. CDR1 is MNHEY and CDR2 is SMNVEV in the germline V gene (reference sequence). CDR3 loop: CASSLGGSYNEQFF. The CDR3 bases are TGTGCCAGCAGTTTAGGCGGGTCCTACAATGAGCAGTTCTTC.

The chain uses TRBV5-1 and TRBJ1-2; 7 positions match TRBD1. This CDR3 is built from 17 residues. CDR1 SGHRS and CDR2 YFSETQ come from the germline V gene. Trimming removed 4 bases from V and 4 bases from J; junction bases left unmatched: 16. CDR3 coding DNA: TGCGCCAGCAGCCAGACTCCCTTACAGGGGTTGAGCTATGGCTACACCTTC. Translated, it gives CASSQTPLQGLSYGYTF.

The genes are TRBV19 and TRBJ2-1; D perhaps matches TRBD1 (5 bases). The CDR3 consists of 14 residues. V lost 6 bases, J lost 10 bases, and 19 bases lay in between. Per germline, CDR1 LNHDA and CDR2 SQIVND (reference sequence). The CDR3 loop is CASSFAAPNREQFF. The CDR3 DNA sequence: TGTGCCAGTAGCTTCGCCGCGCCCAACAGGGAGCAGTTCTTC.

The CDR3 DNA reads TGTGCCAGCAGTCTATTAGCGGAGTTCTACGAGCAGTACTTC. Translated: CASSLLAEFYEQYF. The chain has TRBV28 and TRBJ2-7, with D possibly being TRBD2 (6 bases). CDR1 and CDR2 from the germline V gene are MDHEN and SYDVKM. V lost 5 bases and J lost 3, with 14 bases in between. The CDR3 runs 14 residues.

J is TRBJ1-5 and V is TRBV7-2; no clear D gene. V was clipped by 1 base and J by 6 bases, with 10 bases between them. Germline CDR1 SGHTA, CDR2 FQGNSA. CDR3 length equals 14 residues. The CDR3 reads CASSLGYGFQPQHF. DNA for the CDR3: TGTGCCAGCAGCTTAGGGTACGGGTTTCAGCCCCAGCATTTT.

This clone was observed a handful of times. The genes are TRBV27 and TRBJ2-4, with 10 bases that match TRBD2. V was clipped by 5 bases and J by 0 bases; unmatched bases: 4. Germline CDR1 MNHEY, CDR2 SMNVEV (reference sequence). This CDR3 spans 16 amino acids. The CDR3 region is CASSRAGGPAKNIQYF. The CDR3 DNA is TGTGCCAGCAGTAGAGCGGGGGGGCCAGCCAAAAACATTCAGTACTTC.

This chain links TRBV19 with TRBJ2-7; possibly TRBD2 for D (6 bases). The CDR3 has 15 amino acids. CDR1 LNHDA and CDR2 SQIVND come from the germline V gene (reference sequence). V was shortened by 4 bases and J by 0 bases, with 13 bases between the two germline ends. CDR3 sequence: CASSTLEGLSYEQYF. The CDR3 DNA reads TGTGCCAGTAGTACTCTGGAGGGCCTCTCCTACGAGCAGTACTTC. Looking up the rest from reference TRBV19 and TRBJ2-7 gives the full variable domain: DGGITQSPKYLFRKEGQNVTLSCEQNLNHDAMYWYRQDPGQGLRLIYYSQIVNDFQKGDIAEGYSVSREKKESFPLTVTSAQKNPTAFYLCASSTLEGLSYEQYFGPGTRLTVT.

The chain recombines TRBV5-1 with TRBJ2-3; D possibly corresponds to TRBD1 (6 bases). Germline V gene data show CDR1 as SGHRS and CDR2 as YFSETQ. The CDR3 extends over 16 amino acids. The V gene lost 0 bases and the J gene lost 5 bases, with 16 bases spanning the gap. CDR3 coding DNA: TGCGCCAGCAGCTTGGGCCTGTACAGGGAAGTAGATACGCAGTATTTT. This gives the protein CASSLGLYREVDTQYF.

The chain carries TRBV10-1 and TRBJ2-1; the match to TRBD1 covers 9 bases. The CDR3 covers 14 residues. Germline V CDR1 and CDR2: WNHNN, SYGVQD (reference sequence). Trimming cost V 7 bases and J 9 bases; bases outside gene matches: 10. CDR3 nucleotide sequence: TGCGCCAGCACGACCGGGACAGGGCTGGGTGAGCAGTTCTTC. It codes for CASTTGTGLGEQFF.

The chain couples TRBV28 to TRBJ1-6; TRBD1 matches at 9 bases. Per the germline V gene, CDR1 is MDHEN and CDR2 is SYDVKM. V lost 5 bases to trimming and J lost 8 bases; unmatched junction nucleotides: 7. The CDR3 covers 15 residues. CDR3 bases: TGTGCCAGCAGTCTTTTGGACAGGGGCTATTCACCCCTCCACTTT. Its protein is CASSLLDRGYSPLHF.

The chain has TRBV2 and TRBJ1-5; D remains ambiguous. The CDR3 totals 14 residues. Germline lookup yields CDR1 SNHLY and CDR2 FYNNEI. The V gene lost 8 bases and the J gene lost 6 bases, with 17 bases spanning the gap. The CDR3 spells CASGLGRAGQPQHF. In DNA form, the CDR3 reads TGTGCCAGCGGATTGGGGAGGGCTGGTCAGCCCCAGCATTTT.

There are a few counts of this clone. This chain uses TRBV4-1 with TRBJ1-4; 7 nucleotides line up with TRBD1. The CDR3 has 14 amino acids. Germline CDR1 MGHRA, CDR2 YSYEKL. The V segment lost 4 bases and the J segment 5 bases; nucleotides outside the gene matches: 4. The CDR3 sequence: CASSRGQLNEKLFF. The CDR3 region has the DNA TGCGCCAGCAGCCGGGGACAGCTAAATGAAAAACTGTTTTTT.

The CDR3 protein is CASSHRSGGAGSEQFF. The CDR3 DNA sequence: TGCGCCAGCAGCCATAGAAGTGGGGGGGCCGGGTCCGAGCAGTTCTTC. The chain combines TRBV4-1 with TRBJ2-1, with D maybe TRBD2 (7 bases). V dropped 3 bases and J dropped 10 bases, with 22 bases sitting between them. Germline CDR1 is MGHRA and CDR2 is YSYEKL. This CDR3 is built from 16 residues.

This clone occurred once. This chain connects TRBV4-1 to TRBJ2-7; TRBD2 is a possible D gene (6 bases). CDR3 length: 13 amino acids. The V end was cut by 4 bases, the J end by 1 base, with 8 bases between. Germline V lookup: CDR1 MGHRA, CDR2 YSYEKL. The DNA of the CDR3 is TGCGCCAGCAGCCCGGGACTGTCCTACGAGCAGTACTTC. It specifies CASSPGLSYEQYF.

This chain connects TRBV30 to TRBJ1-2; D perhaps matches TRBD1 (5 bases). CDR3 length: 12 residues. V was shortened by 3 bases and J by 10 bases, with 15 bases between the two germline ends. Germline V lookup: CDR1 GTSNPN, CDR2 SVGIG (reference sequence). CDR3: CAWRSGLWSYTF. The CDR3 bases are TGTGCCTGGAGGTCGGGACTTTGGTCCTACACCTTC.